Listed below are T cell receptor beta chains from one sample, sequenced in a study of CD8 T cells in Susac syndrome. MiXCR, run by TCRdb on the immunoSEQ multiplex PCR reads, gives a single entry per CDR3 protein. Of over 120,000 distinct CDR3 sequences listed, roughly 94% are singletons. The sequenced sample consisted of CD4+ T cells from PBMCs. The receptors come from a human donor with Susac syndrome. CDR3s include the opening cysteine and the closing phenylalanine or tryptophan. D genes are given only for firm matches. The listing skips clone size in some rows; elsewhere it reads once, few, many or a size class.

len: 14; v_gene: TRBV7-9; abundance: NA; d_gene: NA; j_gene: TRBJ2-3; CDR3nt: TGTGCCAGCAGCTTTCTGGGAGTCACAGATACGCAGTATTTT; CDR3aa: CASSFLGVTDTQYF
len: 13; v_gene: TRBV7-3; abundance: NA; d_gene: NA; j_gene: TRBJ1-1; CDR3nt: TGTGCCAGCAGCTCGACACAGAACACTGAAGCTTTCTTT; CDR3aa: CASSSTQNTEAFF
len: 12; v_gene: TRBV24-1; abundance: NA; d_gene: NA; j_gene: TRBJ2-1; CDR3nt: TGTGCCACCACCGAGCCGGACAATGAGCAGTTCTTC; CDR3aa: CATTEPDNEQFF
len: 15; v_gene: TRBV6-6; abundance: NA; d_gene: TRBD1; j_gene: TRBJ1-2; CDR3nt: TGTGCCAGCACCGAAGGAAACCGGGACAGCTATGGCTACACCTTC; CDR3aa: CASTEGNRDSYGYTF
len: 13; v_gene: TRBV29-1; abundance: NA; d_gene: TRBD2; j_gene: TRBJ2-2; CDR3nt: TGCAGCGTTGCTAGCGGGAGTGCCGGGGAGCTGTTTTTT; CDR3aa: CSVASGSAGELFF
len: 13; v_gene: TRBV4-3; abundance: once; d_gene: NA; j_gene: TRBJ2-1; CDR3nt: TGCGCCAGCAGCCAACCCCCGGGAAATGAGCAGTTCTTC; CDR3aa: CASSQPPGNEQFF
len: 15; v_gene: TRBV5-6; abundance: NA; d_gene: NA; j_gene: TRBJ2-5; CDR3nt: TGTGCCAGCAGCTTGGGGGGGGCCGGAGGGAAGACCCAGTACTTC; CDR3aa: CASSLGGAGGKTQYF
len: 15; v_gene: TRBV20-1; abundance: NA; d_gene: TRBD2; j_gene: TRBJ2-3; CDR3nt: TGCAGTGCAATTCGGACTAGCGGGCCATCAGATACGCAGTATTTT; CDR3aa: CSAIRTSGPSDTQYF
len: 16; v_gene: TRBV30; abundance: NA; d_gene: NA; j_gene: TRBJ1-5; CDR3nt: TGTGCCTGGAGTGTACTCGGGCAGGGAGTAAATCAGCCCCAGCATTTT; CDR3aa: CAWSVLGQGVNQPQHF
len: 15; v_gene: TRBV3-1; abundance: NA; d_gene: TRBD1; j_gene: TRBJ1-2; CDR3nt: TGTGCCAGCAGCCAAACCGGACAGGGGTCGGGTGGCTACACCTTC; CDR3aa: CASSQTGQGSGGYTF
len: 15; v_gene: TRBV6-1; abundance: NA; d_gene: NA; j_gene: TRBJ2-1; CDR3nt: TGTGCCAGCAGTGAAATGAGCGGCTCCTACAATGAGCAGTTCTTC; CDR3aa: CASSEMSGSYNEQFF
len: 14; v_gene: TRBV7-9; abundance: NA; d_gene: NA; j_gene: TRBJ2-7; CDR3nt: TGTGCCAGCAGCTCACAGGGTTTAAGCTACGAGCAGTACTTC; CDR3aa: CASSSQGLSYEQYF
len: 14; v_gene: TRBV6-5; abundance: NA; d_gene: NA; j_gene: TRBJ2-7; CDR3nt: TGTGCCAGCAGTTACTCCACCAACTCCTACGAGCAGTACTTC; CDR3aa: CASSYSTNSYEQYF
len: 15; v_gene: TRBV5-4; abundance: NA; d_gene: NA; j_gene: TRBJ1-1; CDR3nt: TGTGCCAGCAGCTTGGATCCGGGGGGCGGGAATGAAGCTTTCTTT; CDR3aa: CASSLDPGGGNEAFF
len: 13; v_gene: TRBV30; abundance: NA; d_gene: NA; j_gene: TRBJ1-2; CDR3nt: TGTGCCTGGAGTGTGCAGGGGAGCTATGGCTACACCTTC; CDR3aa: CAWSVQGSYGYTF
len: 14; v_gene: TRBV20-1; abundance: NA; d_gene: NA; j_gene: TRBJ1-2; CDR3nt: TGCAGTGCTAGAGATTCCGAAAGGGGCTATGGCTACACCTTC; CDR3aa: CSARDSERGYGYTF
len: 12; v_gene: TRBV18; abundance: NA; d_gene: NA; j_gene: TRBJ1-5; CDR3nt: TGTGCCAGCTCCCCCAGCAATCAGCCCCAGCATTTT; CDR3aa: CASSPSNQPQHF
len: 14; v_gene: TRBV25-1; abundance: NA; d_gene: TRBD1; j_gene: TRBJ2-5; CDR3nt: TGTGCCAGCAACCTACAGGGGGCTGGGGAGACCCAGTACTTC; CDR3aa: CASNLQGAGETQYF
len: 13; v_gene: TRBV12-3/TRBV12-4; abundance: NA; d_gene: TRBD1; j_gene: TRBJ1-2; CDR3nt: TGTGCCAGCAGTTTGGGACAGAGCTATGGCTACACCTTC; CDR3aa: CASSLGQSYGYTF
len: 17; v_gene: TRBV12-3/TRBV12-4; abundance: NA; d_gene: TRBD1; j_gene: TRBJ2-6; CDR3nt: TGTGCCAGCAGCCCCGGGACAGGGTATTCTGGGGCCAACGTCCTGACTTTC; CDR3aa: CASSPGTGYSGANVLTF
len: 13; v_gene: TRBV2; abundance: NA; d_gene: NA; j_gene: TRBJ1-2; CDR3nt: TGTGCCGGACTAACCGGGACAAACTATGGCTACACCTTC; CDR3aa: CAGLTGTNYGYTF
len: 16; v_gene: TRBV13; abundance: NA; d_gene: TRBD2; j_gene: TRBJ2-5; CDR3nt: TGTGCCAGCAGCTCAGTATACGGGAGGGTAGGAGAGACCCAGTACTTC; CDR3aa: CASSSVYGRVGETQYF
len: 14; v_gene: TRBV29-1; abundance: NA; d_gene: TRBD1; j_gene: TRBJ1-1; CDR3nt: TGCAGCGTTTGCGGGACAGGGGTGTGCACTGAAGCTTTCTTT; CDR3aa: CSVCGTGVCTEAFF
len: 16; v_gene: TRBV4-2; abundance: NA; d_gene: TRBD1; j_gene: TRBJ1-1; CDR3nt: TGTGCCAGCAGCCAATCCGGGACAGGGTCCGACACTGAAGCTTTCTTT; CDR3aa: CASSQSGTGSDTEAFF
len: 13; v_gene: TRBV5-6; abundance: NA; d_gene: NA; j_gene: TRBJ1-2; CDR3nt: TGTGCCAGCAGCTTCGGGCAGCTCTATGGCTACACCTTC; CDR3aa: CASSFGQLYGYTF
len: 12; v_gene: TRBV27; abundance: NA; d_gene: NA; j_gene: TRBJ2-3; CDR3nt: TGTGCCAGCAGAGGGGTTTCAGATACGCAGTATTTT; CDR3aa: CASRGVSDTQYF
len: 17; v_gene: TRBV6-1; abundance: NA; d_gene: NA; j_gene: TRBJ1-2; CDR3nt: TGTGCCACCAGCGGGATGTGGAACAGGGACTCGGTCTATGGCTACACCTTC; CDR3aa: CATSGMWNRDSVYGYTF
len: 14; v_gene: TRBV6-6; abundance: NA; d_gene: NA; j_gene: TRBJ1-1; CDR3nt: TGTGCCAGCAGCTCGCGCGGGGCCGGGGGACAAGCTTTCTTT; CDR3aa: CASSSRGAGGQAFF
len: 16; v_gene: TRBV4-1; abundance: NA; d_gene: NA; j_gene: TRBJ1-2; CDR3nt: TGCGCCAGCAGCCACGGATTGACAGGCTCTAACTATGGCTACACCTTC; CDR3aa: CASSHGLTGSNYGYTF
len: 15; v_gene: TRBV7-6; abundance: NA; d_gene: NA; j_gene: TRBJ1-1; CDR3nt: TGTGCCAGCAGCTTAGAAGCAGGGTCCCCGGGAGGAGCTTTCTTT; CDR3aa: CASSLEAGSPGGAFF
len: 13; v_gene: TRBV11-3; abundance: NA; d_gene: NA; j_gene: TRBJ2-1; CDR3nt: TGTGCCAGCAGCTTAGGTCCAGGCTATGAGCAGTTCTTC; CDR3aa: CASSLGPGYEQFF
len: 15; v_gene: TRBV5-1; abundance: NA; d_gene: TRBD2; j_gene: TRBJ2-7; CDR3nt: TGCGCCAGCAGCTTGGGAAGGACTAGCAGAGGCGAGCAGTACTTC; CDR3aa: CASSLGRTSRGEQYF
len: 14; v_gene: TRBV27; abundance: NA; d_gene: NA; j_gene: TRBJ1-2; CDR3nt: TGTGCCAGCAGTTCCCGGACAGAACACTATGGCTACACCTTC; CDR3aa: CASSSRTEHYGYTF
len: 11; v_gene: TRBV30; abundance: NA; d_gene: NA; j_gene: TRBJ2-7; CDR3nt: TGTGCCTGGAGTCGGACGCACGAGCAGTACTTC; CDR3aa: CAWSRTHEQYF
len: 12; v_gene: TRBV20-1; abundance: once; d_gene: NA; j_gene: TRBJ1-1; CDR3nt: TGCAGTGCCCAGGCGGGGGCCACTGAAGCTTTCTTT; CDR3aa: CSAQAGATEAFF
len: 13; v_gene: TRBV29-1; abundance: once; d_gene: TRBD1; j_gene: TRBJ1-2; CDR3nt: TGCAGCGTTGGGACAGGAACTAACTATGGCTACACCTTC; CDR3aa: CSVGTGTNYGYTF
len: 15; v_gene: TRBV15; abundance: NA; d_gene: NA; j_gene: TRBJ1-1; CDR3nt: TGTGCCACCAGCAGAGACAGGGCCCGAACCCCTGAAGCTTTCTTT; CDR3aa: CATSRDRARTPEAFF
len: 14; v_gene: TRBV24-1; abundance: once; d_gene: NA; j_gene: TRBJ1-3; CDR3nt: TGTGCCACCAGTGACTCTTACTCTGGAAACACCATATATTTT; CDR3aa: CATSDSYSGNTIYF
len: 11; v_gene: TRBV18; abundance: once; d_gene: NA; j_gene: TRBJ2-1; CDR3nt: TGTGCCAGCTCACCAATCGGCGAGCAGTTCTTC; CDR3aa: CASSPIGEQFF
len: 14; v_gene: TRBV18; abundance: once; d_gene: TRBD2; j_gene: TRBJ2-1; CDR3nt: TGTGCCAGCTCACGAAAGCGGGAGTCAGATGAGCAGTTCTTC; CDR3aa: CASSRKRESDEQFF